What follows are 29 T cell receptor beta chains derived from one specimen sequenced in a study of PD-1 blockade in mismatch repair-deficient tumors. Clones were sequenced by immunoSEQ multiplex PCR, and TCRdb holds only the in-frame ones, with some missing. Of 70,000 to 95,000 clones in the sample, around 80% are singletons; the top ten hold around 5.5%. This material consisted of peripheral blood, taken 44 weeks after starting pembrolizumab. These receptors were collected from an adult with mismatch repair-deficient cancer.

The chain uses TRBV29-1 and TRBJ2-1, with D tentatively TRBD1 (5 bases). CDR1 SQVTM and CDR2 ANQGSEA come from the germline V gene. Trimming cost V 5 bases and J 0 bases, with 11 bases left between them. The length of the CDR3 is 14 residues. This chain's CDR3 is CSVSGISSYNEQFF. CDR3 in DNA: TGCAGCGTTTCAGGGATAAGCTCCTACAATGAGCAGTTCTTC.

The chain links TRBV11-3 to TRBJ2-7; either TRBD1 or TRBD2 may supply D (6 bases each). This CDR3 spans 15 amino acids. V lost 5 bases to trimming and J lost 4 bases, with 18 bases between them. The germline V gene encodes CDR1 SGHNT and CDR2 YENEEA. CDR3 sequence (DNA): TGTGCCAGCAGCCTGCACGGGGGCTTAGATTACGAGCAGTACTTC. Translating it yields CASSLHGGLDYEQYF.

This clone occurred a few times. The V and J genes are TRBV27 and TRBJ2-1; D gene ambiguous. Germline V gene data show CDR1 as MNHEY and CDR2 as SMNVEV (reference sequence). The CDR3 runs 16 residues. The V and J ends lost 7 bases and 6 bases respectively, with 22 bases between them. The CDR3 region is CASNSPGPRSGNEQFF. The CDR3, as DNA: TGTGCCAGCAATTCACCGGGCCCCCGTAGTGGCAATGAGCAGTTCTTC.

This clone was detected a few times. This chain uses TRBV5-5 with TRBJ2-1; 8 bases line up with TRBD1. In germline, CDR1 is SGHKS, CDR2 YYEKEE (reference sequence). V was clipped by 2 bases and J by 8 bases; unmatched bases: 9. CDR3 length: 15 residues. The CDR3 protein is CASSLRQGAGDEQFF. The CDR3 nucleotides read TGTGCCAGCAGCTTACGGCAGGGGGCAGGCGATGAGCAGTTCTTC.

V is TRBV30 and J is TRBJ1-2; no firm D call. Germline-derived CDR1 and CDR2 are GTSNPN and SVGIG (reference sequence). This CDR3 has 14 residues. V was trimmed by 3 bases and J by 1 base, leaving 12 bases between them. This CDR3 reads CAWRERGVNYGYTF. CDR3 bases: TGTGCCTGGAGGGAAAGAGGAGTTAACTATGGCTACACCTTC.

On this clone itself: One junction end does not reproduce the germline sequence, and a read error may be involved. This sequence joins TRBV7-7 and TRBJ2-5; TRBD2 aligns across 7 bases. CDR1 and CDR2 (germline): SSHAT, FNYEAQ (reference sequence). The CDR3 totals 15 residues. CDR3 coding DNA: TGTGCTAGCACCCCCTTTAGCGGGCCACAAGAGACCCAGTACTTC. As protein: CASTPFSGPQETQYF.

The V gene is TRBV7-2, the J gene TRBJ1-5; 7 nucleotides agree with TRBD1. The CDR3 extends over 15 amino acids. J gave up 1 base and V 1 base, and 1 base lay outside the gene matches. Per germline, CDR1 SGHTA and CDR2 FQGNSA. In nucleotides, the CDR3 is TGTGCCAGCAGCTTAGACAGGGGAAGCAATCAGCCCCAGCATTTT. Translation gives CASSLDRGSNQPQHF.

The chain has TRBV7-9 and TRBJ1-5; a weak D match, TRBD1 (5 bases). The CDR3 runs 15 residues. CDR1 SEHNR and CDR2 FQNEAQ come from the germline V gene (reference sequence). V lost 5 bases and J lost 0, with 11 bases in between. CDR3 protein: CASSPPGNSNQPQHF. The DNA of the CDR3 is TGTGCCAGCAGCCCGCCAGGGAATAGCAATCAGCCCCAGCATTTT.

This clone appeared once. The V gene is TRBV21-1, the J gene TRBJ2-1; TRBD2, as called in the table, went unchecked against the DNA. TRBV21-1 is a recognized pseudogene. The CDR3 extends over 17 amino acids. The CDR3 protein is CASSKEGGLAEEGILFF. In DNA form, the CDR3 reads TGTGCCAGCAGCAAAGAGGGGGGACTAGCGGAAGAGGGGATTTTGTTCTTC.

The V and J genes are TRBV6-5 and TRBJ1-1, with a weak D call TRBD1 (5 bases). Germline CDR1 and CDR2: MNHEY and SVGAGI. V dropped 6 bases and J dropped 0 bases, with 11 bases sitting between them. This CDR3 spans 14 amino acids. The chain's CDR3 is CASRMGPMNTEAFF. CDR3 bases: TGTGCCAGCAGAATGGGACCGATGAACACTGAAGCTTTCTTT.

This clone appeared a few times. The chain carries TRBV21-1 and TRBJ1-2; TRBD1 was called by the table and not checked on the DNA. TRBV21-1 is a documented pseudogene. The CDR3 sequence is 13 residues long. The DNA for the CDR3 is TGTGCCAGCACCCCGGTACAGGCGACGGGCTACACCTTC. As protein: CASTPVQATGYTF.

The V and J genes are TRBV14 and TRBJ1-2; D gene uncertain. This CDR3 comprises 11 residues. The V gene's germline CDR1 is SGHDN and CDR2 FVKESK. V gave up 10 bases and J gave up 4 bases, with 10 bases separating them. CDR3 region: CAILWGYGYTF. The CDR3 DNA sequence: TGTGCCATTCTATGGGGCTATGGCTACACCTTC.

The V gene is TRBV28, the J gene TRBJ2-5; 13 bases agree with TRBD2. The CDR3 sequence is 16 residues long. Germline V gene lookup returns CDR1 MDHEN and CDR2 SYDVKM. Trimming took 4 bases from V and 5 from J; bases not matched to a gene: 7. CDR3 DNA sequence: TGTGCCAGCAGTTCCGGGACTAGCGGGAAGCGGGAGACCCAGTACTTC. Translation gives CASSSGTSGKRETQYF.

V usage is TRBV14 and J usage is TRBJ2-1; D remains unclear. Trimming removed 4 bases from V and 16 bases from J, with 20 bases in between. From germline, CDR1 is SGHDN and CDR2 FVKESK. CDR3 length: 13 amino acids. DNA for the CDR3: TGTGCCAGCAGCCCGCGAGGCCCTAGAACCCTATTCTTC. This translates into CASSPRGPRTLFF.

J is TRBJ1-3 and V is TRBV5-6; D is unresolved. CDR1 SGHDT and CDR2 YYEEEE come from the germline V gene. The V end lost 2 bases, the J end lost 6 bases, and 15 bases lay between the germline ends. The CDR3 runs to 15 residues. The CDR3 protein is CASSFRPSKENTIYF. The CDR3 DNA reads as TGTGCCAGCAGCTTCAGACCCAGTAAAGAAAACACCATATATTTT.

This chain joins TRBV4-1 and TRBJ2-5; D gene unclear. Between the trimmed V and J ends, which lost 0 bases and 1 base, there was a span of 9 bases. There are 15 residues in the CDR3. Germline CDR1 MGHRA, CDR2 YSYEKL. The CDR3 DNA reads as TGCGCCAGCAGCCAAGAAGAGGCAGCCCAAGAGACCCAGTACTTC. It translates to CASSQEEAAQETQYF.

A few counts support this clone. This rearrangement joins TRBV5-1 to TRBJ2-1, with TRBD1 matching 10 bases. The CDR3 length is 15 residues. Germline assignment: CDR1 SGHRS and CDR2 YFSETQ. Trimming removed 4 bases from V and 10 bases from J; junction bases left unmatched: 11. This chain's CDR3 is CASSRPGQGIGEQFF. DNA of the CDR3: TGCGCCAGCAGCCGACCGGGACAGGGGATAGGCGAGCAGTTCTTC. Drawing the rest from reference TRBV5-1 and TRBJ2-1, the complete variable domain is KAGVTQTPRYLIKTRGQQVTLSCSPISGHRSVSWYQQTPGQGLQFLFEYFSETQRNKGNFPGRFSGRQFSNSRSEMNVSTLELGDSALYLCASSRPGQGIGEQFFGPGTRLTVL.

This chain uses TRBV5-8 with TRBJ2-1; 13 bases match TRBD2. The CDR3 is 15 residues long. Trimming cost V 2 bases and J 8 bases; bases outside gene matches: 4. Germline V CDR1 and CDR2: SGHTS, YDEGEE. The CDR3 loop is CASSLRLAGGYEQFF. For the CDR3, the DNA is TGTGCCAGCAGCTTACGACTAGCGGGAGGCTATGAGCAGTTCTTC.

The V gene is TRBV5-6, the J gene TRBJ2-5; TRBD2 aligns across 10 bases. Trimming took 1 base from V and 4 from J; bases not matched to a gene: 7. The CDR3 totals 16 residues. In germline, CDR1 is SGHDT, CDR2 YYEEEE. The CDR3 bases are TGTGCCAGCAGCTTGATAGCGGGAGGATTCCTAGAGACCCAGTACTTC. This encodes CASSLIAGGFLETQYF.

This clone was counted a single time. The rearrangement joins TRBV11-3 to TRBJ2-3; the D call may be TRBD1 or TRBD2 (6 bases each). The V end lost 3 bases, the J end lost 6 bases, and 13 bases lay between the germline ends. CDR1 SGHNT and CDR2 YENEEA come from the germline V gene. The CDR3 runs to 14 residues. CDR3 in amino acids: CASSLMLGGDTQYF. The CDR3 coding sequence is TGTGCCAGCAGCTTGATGCTGGGGGGCGATACGCAGTATTTT.

V usage is TRBV4-1 and J usage is TRBJ2-5, with D hard to call. The CDR3 has 20 amino acids. V gave up 0 bases and J gave up 1 base, with 24 bases separating them. The V gene's germline CDR1 is MGHRA and CDR2 YSYEKL. The DNA for the CDR3 is TGCGCCAGCAGCCAAGATCCCACACACGGATACACCTACGTCCAAGAGACCCAGTACTTC. Protein sequence: CASSQDPTHGYTYVQETQYF.

This clone was picked up many times. The V gene is TRBV11-2, the J gene TRBJ2-7; 11 nucleotides line up with TRBD2. There are 15 residues in the CDR3. Germline CDR1 is SGHAT and CDR2 is FQNNGV. V lost 0 bases to trimming and J lost 3 bases; unmatched junction nucleotides: 1. The CDR3 sequence: CASSLELAGDYEQYF. The CDR3 nucleotides are TGTGCCAGCAGCTTAGAACTAGCGGGAGACTACGAGCAGTACTTC.

This chain uses TRBV6-1 with TRBJ1-5; perhaps TRBD1 as D (6 bases). Germline-derived CDR1 and CDR2 are MNHNS and SASEGT. This CDR3 spans 15 amino acids. V shed 6 bases and J shed 4 bases, with 16 bases lying between them. CDR3 loop: CASRQLDSANQPQHF. CDR3 coding DNA: TGTGCCAGCAGGCAATTGGACAGTGCTAATCAGCCCCAGCATTTT.

This clone was recorded only once. V and J are TRBV4-1 and TRBJ1-3, with 8 bases aligning to TRBD1. The CDR3 spans 16 residues. V shed 4 bases and J 4 bases; nucleotides not matched to a gene: 9. Germline loops: CDR1 MGHRA, CDR2 YSYEKL. CDR3 in amino acids: CASSLYGQGSGNTIYF. The CDR3 DNA reads as TGCGCCAGCAGCCTATATGGACAGGGTTCAGGAAACACCATATATTTT.

The chain employs TRBV11-3 and TRBJ2-3; the D gene is possibly TRBD2 (6 bases). Trimming cost V 4 bases and J 0 bases, with 8 bases left between them. CDR3 size: 14 residues. Germline-derived CDR1 and CDR2 are SGHNT and YENEEA. The CDR3 here is CASSSLASTDTQYF. Here the CDR3 DNA reads TGTGCCAGCAGCTCACTAGCTAGCACAGATACGCAGTATTTT.

The chain joins TRBV15 to TRBJ2-2, with 8 bases identical to TRBD2. The germline V gene has CDR1 LNHNV and CDR2 YYDKDF (reference sequence). The CDR3 covers 15 residues. Germline trimming cut 0 bases from V and 4 bases from J; bases unmatched to any gene: 1. The CDR3 here is CATSRDRGGTGELFF. CDR3 nucleotide sequence: TGTGCCACCAGCAGAGATCGGGGGGGCACCGGGGAGCTGTTTTTT.

This chain connects TRBV6-5 to TRBJ2-5; possibly TRBD1 or TRBD2 for D (5 bases each). Trimming removed 0 bases at V and 4 bases at J, with 12 bases between. CDR3 size: 15 residues. Per the germline V gene, CDR1 is MNHEY and CDR2 is SVGAGI. This CDR3 is CASSYSIGTPETQYF. CDR3 coding DNA: TGTGCCAGCAGTTACTCGATAGGGACGCCAGAGACCCAGTACTTC.

The J gene is TRBJ2-5, the V gene TRBV7-2; the match to TRBD1 covers 8 bases. The CDR3 covers 13 residues. The ends lost 5 bases at V and 4 bases at J; junction bases unmatched: 3. The germline V gene encodes CDR1 SGHTA and CDR2 FQGNSA. CDR3 amino acids: CASSRGQGETQYF. The DNA of the CDR3 is TGTGCCAGCAGCAGAGGACAGGGAGAGACCCAGTACTTC.

This clone was counted a single time. The gene calls are TRBV5-1 and TRBJ2-6; D remains ambiguous. V was cut by 0 bases and J by 4 bases, with 8 bases left in between. Germline assignment: CDR1 SGHRS and CDR2 YFSETQ. The length of the CDR3 is 15 residues. DNA for the CDR3: TGCGCCAGCAGCTTGGCTGGATCGGGGGCCAACGTCCTGACTTTC. As protein: CASSLAGSGANVLTF. Full variable domain (missing parts from reference TRBV5-1 and TRBJ2-6): KAGVTQTPRYLIKTRGQQVTLSCSPISGHRSVSWYQQTPGQGLQFLFEYFSETQRNKGNFPGRFSGRQFSNSRSEMNVSTLELGDSALYLCASSLAGSGANVLTFGAGSRLTVL.